This TCR beta chain was documented in a study of blood T cell repertoires in COVID-19. Study context: Acute and convalescent COVID-19 samples came from the United States, Italy and Spain. T cells, B-cell-depleted T cells, or PBMCs provided the cDNA or gDNA that served as material.

Authors' data handling: Quantification of nucleated cells was approximated via reference gene primer amplification. Measured with immunoSEQ multiplex PCR; TCRdb has only the in-frame clones, and not every one. Clone size and V and J calls were adopted from that table, with D and trimming inferred from the DNA. The repertoire includes about 220,000 clones, 80% of them detected once, and 9.5% to 15% sits in the top ten. This clone came up once. Germline V gene lookup returns CDR1 SGDLS and CDR2 YYNGEE. This CDR3 spans 17 amino acids. J was trimmed by 0 bases and V by 0 bases; bases with no gene match: 7.

The sequenced sample was peripheral blood. This chain connects TRBV9 to TRBJ2-7, with 9 bases aligning to TRBD2. This TCR derives from a human donor in a cohort sampled during active COVID-19. CDR3 sequence (DNA): TGTGCCAGCAGCGTAGCCTACGGACTAGCGAGCTCCTACGAGCAGTACTTC. The encoded protein is CASSVAYGLASSYEQYF.